The clone carrying this T cell receptor (beta chain) was detected many times. Its antigen is as yet unknown. This CDR3 comprises 15 residues. Germline-derived CDR1 and CDR2 are SGHTA and FQGNSA. With 3 bases clipped from V and 4 bases from J, the junction kept 8 bases outside the gene matches. This specimen comes from a study of CD8 T cells in ankylosing spondylitis. The study's findings and limits: For ankylosing spondylitis blood, a TCR beta motif of 7 or 8 highly homologous variants appeared characteristic. Some motif variants had been reported before (in reactive arthritis synovial fluid and blood). Disease-linked clones were reportedly significantly enriched in matched ankylosing spondylitis synovial fluid.

Using quantitative 5'-RACE with molecular barcodes, the authors made TCR beta libraries. In TCRdb, the 5' RACE reads were re-called with MiXCR into one record per CDR3 protein. Among some 200,000 distinct CDR3 sequences listed, 7% to 8% were seen once. The sequence was collected from a male donor with ankylosing spondylitis. J is TRBJ1-2 and V is TRBV7-2, with 7 positions matching TRBD1. Sequencing was performed on blood, either unsorted or a sorted T cell fraction (not recorded which). In DNA form, the CDR3 reads TGTGCCAGCAGCTTTATTCCGGGACAGACCTATGGCTACACCTTC. This translates into CASSFIPGQTYGYTF.